A selection of T cell receptor beta chains follows, all from one sample in a study of response to subunit inactivated influenza vaccine. TCRdb fed the RT-PCR reads into MiXCR, producing one record per CDR3 protein. Of 500,000 to 600,000 distinct CDR3 sequences in the sample, approximately 10% are singletons; the top ten hold roughly 10%. The sample consisted of PBMCs from blood, taken on the day of vaccination. The receptors here all came from a man over 45 who received an inactivated influenza vaccine. CDR3s include the opening cysteine and the closing phenylalanine or tryptophan. The order of the fields is clone size, V gene, J gene, D gene, CDR3 protein, CDR3 DNA. D genes are given only for firm matches. Clone sizes are given selectively: once, few, many, or a class where the clone is expanded.

>many|TRBV29-1|TRBJ1-4|NA
CSEGGLSEKLFF
TGCAGCGAGGGGGGTTTAAGTGAAAAACTGTTTTTT
>many|TRBV29-1|TRBJ2-3|NA
CSVEDFQATDTQYF
TGCAGCGTTGAAGACTTCCAGGCCACAGATACGCAGTATTTT
>few|TRBV7-7|TRBJ2-5|TRBD2
CASSLTPGLEKETQYF
TGTGCCAGCAGCTTAACCCCGGGACTAGAAAAAGAGACCCAGTACTTC
>few|TRBV12-3/TRBV12-4|TRBJ1-2|NA
CASSTRGGLYGYTF
TGTGCCAGCAGTACCCGGGGGGGGCTTTATGGCTACACCTTC
>NA|TRBV5-1|TRBJ2-1|NA
CASSLQAEQFF
TGCGCCAGCAGCTTGCAGGCAGAGCAGTTCTTC
>NA|TRBV12-3/TRBV12-4|TRBJ1-1|NA
CASSLKVHRGTEAFF
TGTGCCAGCAGTTTAAAAGTCCATCGGGGAACTGAAGCTTTCTTT
>many|TRBV6-5|TRBJ2-7|NA
CASSYSLQAGTGEQYF
TGTGCCAGCAGTTACTCGCTCCAGGCAGGTACTGGCGAGCAGTACTTC
>many|TRBV12-3/TRBV12-4|TRBJ2-5|TRBD2
CASSYLAGRGETQYF
TGTGCCAGCAGTTACCTAGCGGGGAGAGGGGAGACCCAGTACTTC
>NA|TRBV5-1|TRBJ1-1|TRBD1
CASSMTGVNTEAFF
TGCGCCAGCAGCATGACAGGGGTTAACACTGAAGCTTTCTTT
>many|TRBV20-1|TRBJ1-1|NA
CSAVRGTNTEAFF
TGCAGTGCCGTTAGGGGAACGAACACTGAAGCTTTCTTT
>few|TRBV20-1|TRBJ2-3|TRBD2
CSAKDAARGGHTQYF
TGCAGTGCGAAAGATGCGGCGCGGGGGGGCCATACGCAGTATTTT
>few|TRBV24-1|TRBJ2-1|TRBD2
CATKAGGRNEQFF
TGTGCCACCAAAGCGGGGGGGCGGAATGAGCAGTTCTTC
>NA|TRBV18|TRBJ1-3|NA
CASSPGVASGNTIYF
TGTGCCAGCTCACCGGGGGTCGCCTCTGGAAACACCATATATTTT
>NA|TRBV7-9|TRBJ2-7|NA
CASSLYDYHSYEQYF
TGTGCCAGCAGCTTATACGACTACCACTCCTACGAGCAGTACTTC
>few|TRBV6-5|TRBJ1-4|NA
CASSWRGSQVNEKLFF
TGTGCCAGCAGTTGGAGGGGAAGTCAAGTTAATGAAAAACTGTTTTTT
>NA|TRBV6-1|TRBJ2-7|NA
CASSVWGASYEQYF
TGTGCCAGCAGTGTATGGGGGGCGTCCTACGAGCAGTACTTC
>many|TRBV20-1|TRBJ2-7|NA
CSARWVSGGFEQYF
TGCAGTGCTAGATGGGTGTCAGGGGGGTTCGAGCAGTACTTC
>NA|TRBV11-2|TRBJ2-1|TRBD2
CASSRLAGGYSSYNEQFF
TGTGCCAGCAGCCGACTAGCGGGAGGATACAGCTCCTACAATGAGCAGTTCTTC
>few|TRBV7-9|TRBJ2-7|NA
CASSTRGGIYEQYF
TGTGCCAGCAGCACAAGGGGGGGTATCTACGAGCAGTACTTC
>few|TRBV6-5|TRBJ1-6|NA
CASSYGQGPSSYNSPLHF
TGTGCCAGCAGTTACGGGCAGGGCCCGAGCTCCTATAATTCACCCCTCCACTTT
>many|TRBV12-3/TRBV12-4|TRBJ2-3|NA
CASSSWGLQKTDTQYF
TGTGCCAGCAGTAGTTGGGGGCTCCAAAAGACAGATACGCAGTATTTT
>NA|TRBV2|TRBJ1-1|NA
CATQGLGNTEAFF
TGTGCCACCCAAGGGCTGGGGAACACTGAAGCTTTCTTT
>few|TRBV20-1|TRBJ2-5|NA
CCARGPFGRQSQETQYF
TGCTGTGCTAGAGGGCCTTTCGGGCGGCAATCCCAAGAGACCCAGTACTTC
>few|TRBV20-1|TRBJ2-5|NA
CSGLTRGETQYF
TGCAGTGGTCTTACCAGAGGCGAGACCCAGTACTTC
>NA|TRBV27|TRBJ2-5|NA
CASSTIRDGEETQYF
TGTGCCAGCAGTACCATCCGGGACGGAGAAGAGACCCAGTACTTC
>few|TRBV7-9|TRBJ1-2|NA
CASSLVGREDGYTF
TGTGCCAGCAGCTTAGTTGGCAGGGAGGATGGCTACACCTTC
>many|TRBV18|TRBJ1-1|NA
CASSPSGLNTEAFF
TGCGCCAGCAGCCCCTCAGGGCTGAACACTGAAGCTTTCTTT
>few|TRBV20-1|TRBJ2-1|NA
CSARGLVNEQFF
TGCAGTGCTAGAGGACTAGTAAATGAGCAGTTCTTC
>few|TRBV25-1|TRBJ2-5|NA
CASSELGEETQYF
TGTGCCAGCAGTGAATTGGGGGAAGAGACCCAGTACTTC
>few|TRBV27|TRBJ2-3|NA
CASSLSIASTDTQYF
TGTGCCAGCAGTTTATCGATAGCGAGCACAGATACGCAGTATTTT
>few|TRBV27|TRBJ2-7|TRBD1
CASKTRQGSSYEQYF
TGTGCCAGCAAGACCCGACAGGGGAGCTCCTACGAGCAGTACTTC
>NA|TRBV20-1|TRBJ2-5|NA
CSARDTDGGFATQYF
TGCAGTGCTAGAGATACGGATGGCGGGTTTGCGACCCAGTACTTC
>NA|TRBV4-3|TRBJ2-4|NA
CASSQEEARGAKNIQYF
TGCGCCAGCAGCCAAGAGGAGGCCAGGGGAGCCAAAAACATTCAGTACTTC
>few|TRBV20-1|TRBJ2-1|TRBD2
CSARGGLAGVSYNEQFF
TGCAGTGCTAGAGGAGGACTAGCGGGGGTCTCCTACAATGAGCAGTTCTTC
>NA|TRBV19|TRBJ2-7|NA
CATPLQTLSNEQYF
TGTGCCACCCCCCTCCAGACCCTTTCCAACGAGCAGTACTTC
>few|TRBV5-5|TRBJ2-5|NA
CASSLEFGARKTQYF
TGTGCCAGCAGCCTTGAGTTTGGGGCGCGGAAGACCCAGTACTTC
>NA|TRBV5-4|TRBJ2-1|NA
CAISPGGANEQFF
TGTGCCATCAGCCCAGGGGGGGCGAATGAGCAGTTCTTC
>NA|TRBV9|TRBJ2-5|TRBD2
CASSVGVSGGTQETQYF
TGTGCCAGCAGCGTTGGAGTTAGCGGGGGGACCCAAGAGACCCAGTACTTC
>few|TRBV5-1|TRBJ1-1|NA
CASSEGQTEAFF
TGCGCCAGCAGCGAAGGACAGACTGAAGCTTTCTTT
>few|TRBV12-3/TRBV12-4|TRBJ1-2|TRBD1
CASSPTGGTGYGYTF
TGTGCCAGCAGTCCGACAGGGGGAACAGGCTATGGCTACACCTTC
>NA|TRBV9|TRBJ2-1|NA
CASSTGTAGNEQFF
TGTGCCAGCAGCACAGGGACAGCGGGGAATGAGCAGTTCTTC
>few|TRBV29-1|TRBJ2-5|NA
CSVNRNWGETQYF
TGCAGCGTCAATCGGAATTGGGGGGAGACCCAGTACTTC
>few|TRBV5-1|TRBJ1-1|NA
CASSLWGMNTEAFF
TGCGCCAGCAGCTTGTGGGGCATGAACACTGAAGCTTTCTTT
>NA|TRBV12-3/TRBV12-4|TRBJ2-2|NA
CASTGTRARYTGELFF
TGTGCCAGCACCGGGACAAGAGCTAGGTACACCGGGGAGCTGTTTTTT
>NA|TRBV27|TRBJ1-5|NA
CASSLRGAGYQPQHF
TGTGCCAGCAGTTTGAGGGGCGCGGGCTATCAGCCCCAGCATTTT
>NA|TRBV12-3/TRBV12-4|TRBJ2-5|TRBD2
CASSLAPSGGARETQYF
TGTGCCAGCAGTTTAGCGCCTAGCGGGGGGGCCCGGGAGACCCAGTACTTC
>NA|TRBV19|TRBJ2-1|NA
CASSYDIASYNEQFF
TGTGCCAGTAGTTACGACATAGCCTCCTACAATGAGCAGTTCTTC
>few|TRBV11-2|TRBJ2-2|NA
CASSFDSRTGELFF
TGTGCCAGCAGTTTCGACTCTAGAACCGGGGAGCTGTTTTTT
>few|TRBV10-3|TRBJ1-4|NA
CATRATNEKLFF
TGTGCCACTCGAGCAACTAATGAAAAACTGTTTTTT
>NA|TRBV6-1|TRBJ2-3|NA
CASSGQQGKTDTQYF
TGTGCCAGCAGTGGTCAGCAGGGCAAGACAGATACGCAGTATTTT
>few|TRBV5-1|TRBJ2-3|TRBD2
CASSWGLAGLTDTQYF
TGCGCCAGCAGCTGGGGACTAGCGGGGCTCACAGATACGCAGTATTTT